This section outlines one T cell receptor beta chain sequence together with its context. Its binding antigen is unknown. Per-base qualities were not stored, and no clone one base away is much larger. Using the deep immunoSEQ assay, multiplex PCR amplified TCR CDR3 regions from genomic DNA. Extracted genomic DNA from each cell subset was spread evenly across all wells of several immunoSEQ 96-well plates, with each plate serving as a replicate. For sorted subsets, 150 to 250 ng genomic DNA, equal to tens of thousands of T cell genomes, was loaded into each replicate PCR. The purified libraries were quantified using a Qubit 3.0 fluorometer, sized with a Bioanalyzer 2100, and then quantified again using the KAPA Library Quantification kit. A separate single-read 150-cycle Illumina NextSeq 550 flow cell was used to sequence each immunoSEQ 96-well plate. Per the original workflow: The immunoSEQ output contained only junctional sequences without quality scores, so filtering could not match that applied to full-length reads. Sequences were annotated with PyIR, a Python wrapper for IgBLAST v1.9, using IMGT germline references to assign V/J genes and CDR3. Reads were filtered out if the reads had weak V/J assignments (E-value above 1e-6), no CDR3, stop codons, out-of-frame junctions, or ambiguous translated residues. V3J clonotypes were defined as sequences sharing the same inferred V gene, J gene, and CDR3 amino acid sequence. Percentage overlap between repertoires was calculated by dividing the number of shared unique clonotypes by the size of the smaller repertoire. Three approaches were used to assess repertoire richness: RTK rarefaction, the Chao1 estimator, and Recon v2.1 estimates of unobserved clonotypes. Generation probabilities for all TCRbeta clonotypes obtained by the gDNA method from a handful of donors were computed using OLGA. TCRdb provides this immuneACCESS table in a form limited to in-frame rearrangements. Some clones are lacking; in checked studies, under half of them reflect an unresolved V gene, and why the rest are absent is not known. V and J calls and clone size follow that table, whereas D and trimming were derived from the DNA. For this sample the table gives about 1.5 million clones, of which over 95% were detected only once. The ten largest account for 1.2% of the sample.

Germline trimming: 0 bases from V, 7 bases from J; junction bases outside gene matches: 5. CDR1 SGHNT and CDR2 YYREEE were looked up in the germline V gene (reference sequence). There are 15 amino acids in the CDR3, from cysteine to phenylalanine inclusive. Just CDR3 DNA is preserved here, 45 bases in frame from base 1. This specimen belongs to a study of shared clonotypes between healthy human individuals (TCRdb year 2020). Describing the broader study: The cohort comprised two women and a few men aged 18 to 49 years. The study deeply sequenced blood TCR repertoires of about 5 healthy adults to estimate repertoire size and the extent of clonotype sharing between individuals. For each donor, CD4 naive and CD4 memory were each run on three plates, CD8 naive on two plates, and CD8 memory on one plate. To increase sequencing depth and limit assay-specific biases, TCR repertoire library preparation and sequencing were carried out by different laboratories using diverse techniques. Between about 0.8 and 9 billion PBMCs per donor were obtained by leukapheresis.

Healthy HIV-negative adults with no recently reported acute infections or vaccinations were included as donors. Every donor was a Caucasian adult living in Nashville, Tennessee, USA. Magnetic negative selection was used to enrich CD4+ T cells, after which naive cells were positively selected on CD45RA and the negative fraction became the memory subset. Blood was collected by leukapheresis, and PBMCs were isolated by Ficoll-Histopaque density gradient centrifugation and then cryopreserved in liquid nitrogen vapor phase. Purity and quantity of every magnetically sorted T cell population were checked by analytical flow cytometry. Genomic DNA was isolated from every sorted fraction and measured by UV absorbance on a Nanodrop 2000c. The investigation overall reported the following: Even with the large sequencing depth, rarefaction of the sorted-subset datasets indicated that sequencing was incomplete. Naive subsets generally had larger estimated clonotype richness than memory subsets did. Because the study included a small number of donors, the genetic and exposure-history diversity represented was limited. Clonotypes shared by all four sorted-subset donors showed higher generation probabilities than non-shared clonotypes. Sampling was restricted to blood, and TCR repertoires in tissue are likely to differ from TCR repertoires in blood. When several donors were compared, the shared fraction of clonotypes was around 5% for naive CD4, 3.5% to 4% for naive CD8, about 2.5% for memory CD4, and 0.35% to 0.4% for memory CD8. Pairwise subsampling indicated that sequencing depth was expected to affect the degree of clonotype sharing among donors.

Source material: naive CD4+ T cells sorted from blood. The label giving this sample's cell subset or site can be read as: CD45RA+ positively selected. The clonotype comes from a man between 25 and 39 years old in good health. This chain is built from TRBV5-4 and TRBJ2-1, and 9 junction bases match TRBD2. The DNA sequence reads TGTGCCAGCAGCTTGGTAGCGGGAGTTAGTAATGAGCAGTTCTTC. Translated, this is CASSLVAGVSNEQFF. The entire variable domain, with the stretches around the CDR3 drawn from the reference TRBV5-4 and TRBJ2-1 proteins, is ETGVTQSPTHLIKTRGQQVTLRCSSQSGHNTVSWYQQALGQGPQFIFQYYREEENGRGNFPPRFSGLQFPNYSSELNVNALELDDSALYLCASSLVAGVSNEQFFGPGTRLTVL.